This entry lists 27 T cell receptor beta chains sequenced from one sample in a study of post-analysis software for immune sequencing data. TCR beta libraries were prepared from cDNA with unique molecular identifiers. TCRdb recomputed calls from the PCR reads with MiXCR, one row per CDR3 protein. Among 450,000 to 700,000 distinct CDR3 sequences listed, 44% were seen once. These receptors lack a known antigen. Findings and caveats of the study: Elevated frequency relative to controls characterized roughly five TRBV segments in patients, TRBV5-6, TRBV5-1 and TRBV20-1 among them.

Input material: blood. The receptors come from a girl aged 10 to 17 with multiple sclerosis.

This clonotype was seen a few times. The chain combines TRBV24-1 with TRBJ2-1, with unresolved D. The CDR3 has 14 amino acids. Looked up from germline, CDR1 is KGHDR and CDR2 is SFDVKD. V lost 7 bases, J lost 4 bases, and 13 bases lay in between. CDR3 sequence: CATSGGPTYNEQFF. CDR3 bases: TGTGCCACCAGCGGCGGCCCCACGTACAATGAGCAGTTCTTC.

The DNA for the CDR3 is TGCGCCAGCAGCCAGGGGGGGTTCAATGAGCAGTTCTTC. Translating gives CASSQGGFNEQFF. The gene calls are TRBV5-1 and TRBJ2-1; perhaps D is TRBD1 or TRBD2 (7 bases each). Looked up from germline, CDR1 is SGHRS and CDR2 is YFSETQ. Trimming removed 4 bases at V and 6 bases at J, with 11 bases between. The CDR3 has 13 amino acids.

This clonotype was seen a handful of times. The CDR3 reads CASSLSRGRDEQFF. The CDR3 nucleotides read TGCGCCAGCAGCTTGAGTCGGGGGCGGGATGAGCAGTTCTTC. The rearrangement links TRBV5-1 to TRBJ2-1, with D possibly called TRBD1 or TRBD2 (6 bases each). CDR3 size: 14 residues. Germline loops: CDR1 SGHRS, CDR2 YFSETQ. Trimming shortened V by 1 base and J by 8 bases, and 13 bases separated the two germline ends.

The chain carries TRBV5-1 and TRBJ2-7; D is undetermined. This CDR3 has 14 residues. The V end lost 0 bases, the J end lost 2 bases, and 9 bases lay between the germline ends. From germline, CDR1 is SGHRS and CDR2 YFSETQ. CDR3 sequence (DNA): TGCGCCAGCAGCTTGGACTTGGGGACCTACGAGCAGTACTTC. Its translation: CASSLDLGTYEQYF.

This clonotype was counted between two and nine times. V gene TRBV5-6 combines with J gene TRBJ2-1; no firm D call. Looked up from germline, CDR1 is SGHDT and CDR2 is YYEEEE. The CDR3 is made up of 11 amino acids. With 4 bases removed from V and 10 bases from J, the gap between germline ends came to 9 bases. The CDR3 DNA follows: TGTGCCAGCAGCAGGGTGAGGGAGCAGTTCTTC. Its translation is CASSRVREQFF.

The V gene is TRBV20-1, the J gene TRBJ2-3, with TRBD2 as a possible D gene (5 bases). V gave up 3 bases and J gave up 3 bases, with 16 bases separating them. The CDR3 length is 15 residues. Germline V gene data show CDR1 as DFQATT and CDR2 as SNEGSKA (reference sequence). This chain's CDR3 is CSARTGEGETDTQYF. DNA of the CDR3: TGCAGTGCTAGGACCGGAGAGGGAGAGACAGATACGCAGTATTTT.

The chain links TRBV20-1 to TRBJ2-7, with D perhaps TRBD1 or TRBD2 (6 bases each). The V gene lost 3 bases and the J gene lost 5 bases, with 14 bases spanning the gap. Germline CDR1 DFQATT, CDR2 SNEGSKA (reference sequence). This CDR3 is built from 13 residues. CDR3 coding DNA: TGCAGTGCTAGGGGAGGACAGTTCGACGAGCAGTACTTC. It specifies CSARGGQFDEQYF.

The chain has TRBV20-1 and TRBJ2-3, with 7 bases aligning to TRBD1. Germline V gene lookup returns CDR1 DFQATT and CDR2 SNEGSKA (reference sequence). This CDR3 has 17 amino acids. Trimming removed 2 bases from V and 0 bases from J; junction bases left unmatched: 11. CDR3 protein: CSARPYSTGRSTDTQYF. CDR3 nucleotide sequence: TGCAGTGCTAGACCATATTCGACAGGGCGCAGCACAGATACGCAGTATTTT.

V usage is TRBV29-1 and J usage is TRBJ1-1, with 7 positions matching TRBD1. Germline V CDR1 and CDR2: SQVTM, ANQGSEA. The ends lost 7 bases at V and 0 bases at J; junction bases unmatched: 2. The CDR3 is 12 residues long. CDR3 coding DNA: TGCAGCGAGGGACAGCTGAACACTGAAGCTTTCTTT. As protein: CSEGQLNTEAFF. The variable domain in full, completed from reference TRBV29-1 and TRBJ1-1, reads SAVISQKPSRDICQRGTSLTIQCQVDSQVTMMFWYRQQPGQSLTLIATANQGSEATYESGFVIDKFPISRPNLTFSTLTVSNMSPEDSSIYLCSEGQLNTEAFFGQGTRLTVV.

This clonotype appeared a few times. V usage is TRBV6-6 and J usage is TRBJ2-1, with D perhaps TRBD2 (5 bases). CDR1 is MNHNY, CDR2 SVGAGI, per germline (reference sequence). With 7 bases removed from V and 9 bases from J, the gap between germline ends came to 10 bases. The CDR3 runs to 11 residues. The CDR3 region is CASITAGEQFF. Here the CDR3 DNA reads TGTGCCAGCATCACGGCGGGTGAGCAGTTCTTC.

V is TRBV6-5 and J is TRBJ1-1; D is undetermined. CDR3 length equals 14 residues. Trimming stripped 2 bases from V and 5 bases from J, with 12 bases between. Germline CDR1 and CDR2: MNHEY and SVGAGI. CDR3 DNA sequence: TGTGCCAGCAGTTACCTTCGGACGGGAACTGAAGCTTTCTTT. As protein: CASSYLRTGTEAFF.

With regard to this clonotype: One end of the junction fails to match germline, which may point to a read error. The rearrangement joins TRBV11-2 to TRBJ1-5, with D uncertain. CDR1 SGHAT and CDR2 FQNNGV come from the germline V gene. This CDR3 has 13 amino acids. The CDR3 reads CASSLEGWPPQHF. CDR3 in DNA: TGTGCCAGCAGCCTAGAGGGTTGGCCGCCCCAGCATTTT.

The chain couples TRBV4-2 to TRBJ1-1; D is undetermined. Germline CDR1 is LGHNA and CDR2 is YNFKEQ. V was shortened by 3 bases and J by 4 bases, with 9 bases between the two germline ends. The CDR3 consists of 13 residues. CDR3 amino acids: CASSQRVGTEAFF. The CDR3 nucleotides are TGTGCCAGCAGCCAGAGGGTAGGCACTGAAGCTTTCTTT.

J is TRBJ2-1 and V is TRBV6-5; 8 bases align to TRBD1. The trim removed 0 bases at V and 2 bases at J, leaving 9 bases unmatched. Germline V CDR1 and CDR2: MNHEY, SVGAGI. CDR3 length: 18 residues. CDR3 region: CASSYSYGQGSTYNEQFF. The DNA for the CDR3 is TGTGCCAGCAGTTACTCCTACGGACAGGGAAGCACCTACAATGAGCAGTTCTTC.

This clonotype is a singleton in its sample. The rearrangement links TRBV7-9 to TRBJ1-1; D is undetermined. CDR1 and CDR2 (germline): SEHNR, FQNEAQ (reference sequence). V shed 5 bases and J shed 1 base, with 11 bases lying between them. This CDR3 has 14 amino acids. CDR3 nucleotide sequence: TGTGCCAGCAGCCCAAACAGAAGGAACACTGAAGCTTTCTTT. It translates to CASSPNRRNTEAFF.

This clonotype was seen only a few times. The rearrangement uses TRBV7-8 and TRBJ2-1; D gene ambiguous. The J call may be faulty, since TRBJ2-7 better matches the DNA end. The CDR3 totals 13 residues. Germline V lookup: CDR1 SGHVS, CDR2 FQNEAQ. The CDR3 protein is CASSLAKYSEQYF. The CDR3 DNA reads as TGTGCCAGCAGCTTAGCGAAATATTCCGAGCAGTACTTC.

This clonotype has just a few counts. The chain uses TRBV7-2 and TRBJ2-3, with D perhaps matching TRBD2 (5 bases). Trimming shortened V by 5 bases and J by 4 bases, and 22 bases separated the two germline ends. This CDR3 has 17 residues. In germline, CDR1 is SGHTA, CDR2 FQGNSA. CDR3 nucleotide sequence: TGTGCCAGCAGCCCCAGAGGTGGCGGGTACACCGCAGATACGCAGTATTTT. This encodes CASSPRGGGYTADTQYF.

This chain links TRBV6-1 with TRBJ1-2; 9 bases fit TRBD1. Germline CDR1 is MNHNS and CDR2 is SASEGT. This CDR3 region has 15 residues. V shed 5 bases and J 4 bases; nucleotides not matched to a gene: 8. CDR3 in DNA: TGTGCCAGCAGTTCCCGGGACAGGGTAGGCTATGGCTACACCTTC. Its translation is CASSSRDRVGYGYTF.

This clonotype showed up just once. The rearrangement links TRBV25-1 to TRBJ1-5; D might be TRBD1 (5 bases). Germline lookup yields CDR1 MGHDK and CDR2 SYGVNS. The CDR3 has 15 residues. V was cut by 1 base and J by 6 bases, with 13 bases left in between. The CDR3 loop reads CASSESGGGGQPQHF. CDR3 in DNA: TGTGCCAGCAGTGAATCTGGGGGAGGAGGTCAGCCCCAGCATTTT.

The chain carries TRBV3-1 and TRBJ2-3; 8 nucleotides line up with TRBD2. J gave up 4 bases and V 8 bases, and 8 bases lay outside the gene matches. The CDR3 consists of 14 residues. Germline CDR1 and CDR2: LGHDT and YNNKEL (reference sequence). CDR3 sequence reads: CASRLASGADTQYF. The CDR3 nucleotides are TGTGCCAGCCGACTAGCGTCTGGAGCAGATACGCAGTATTTT.

The V call is TRBV9, the J call TRBJ2-5, with 8 bases lining up with TRBD2. V dropped 0 bases and J dropped 11; count of bases not matched to a gene: 12. There are 15 residues in the CDR3. Germline assignment: CDR1 SGDLS and CDR2 YYNGEE. The chain's CDR3 is CASSVGNSGTVEQYF. CDR3 DNA: TGTGCCAGCAGCGTAGGAAATAGCGGGACTGTTGAGCAGTACTTC.

Comment on this clonotype: At one end the junction does not follow the germline gene, possibly because of a read error. The J gene is TRBJ2-4, the V gene TRBV13, with 14 bases fitting TRBD2. The J call may be faulty, since TRBJ2-7 better matches the DNA end. This CDR3 is built from 19 residues. The germline CDR1 and CDR2 sequences are PRHDT and FYEKMQ (reference sequence). The CDR3 protein is CAGSSREGLAGVVTYEQYF. The CDR3 DNA reads TGTGCCGGCAGCTCACGAGAGGGACTAGCGGGAGTTGTTACCTACGAGCAGTACTTC.

The J gene is TRBJ1-2, the V gene TRBV29-1, with 7 bases matching TRBD1. J was trimmed by 3 bases and V by 7 bases; bases with no gene match: 5. This CDR3 region has 12 residues. The germline gives CDR1 SQVTM, CDR2 ANQGSEA. The CDR3 nucleotides read TGCAGCGGGGCCGGGACAGACTATGGCTACACCTTC. This encodes CSGAGTDYGYTF.

The gene calls are TRBV12-3 or TRBV12-4 and TRBJ2-3; TRBD1 aligns across 7 bases. The CDR3 runs to 17 residues. V shed 5 bases and J 2 bases; nucleotides not matched to a gene: 13. CDR3 nucleotides: TGTGCCAGCAGTCCCGGGAACAGGGGAAGGTTCACAGATACGCAGTATTTT. This gives the protein CASSPGNRGRFTDTQYF.

The genes are TRBV6-1 and TRBJ1-5, with 7 bases aligning to TRBD1. Trimming took 5 bases from V and 6 from J; bases not matched to a gene: 4. The length of the CDR3 is 13 residues. Germline V gene lookup returns CDR1 MNHNS and CDR2 SASEGT. CDR3 in amino acids: CASSTGDPQPQHF. CDR3 bases: TGTGCCAGCAGTACAGGGGACCCTCAGCCCCAGCATTTT.

The table lists this clonotype with a count of one. V is TRBV28 and J is TRBJ2-5; D remains unclear. Between the trimmed V and J ends, which lost 1 base and 7 bases, there was a span of 10 bases. In germline, CDR1 is MDHEN, CDR2 SYDVKM. CDR3 length: 13 residues. CDR3 bases: TGTGCCAGCAGTTTATCTGGCGATGGGACCCAGTACTTC. It specifies CASSLSGDGTQYF.

V is TRBV25-1 and J is TRBJ2-1, with 8 bases lining up with TRBD2. CDR3 size: 16 residues. From germline, CDR1 is MGHDK and CDR2 SYGVNS. With V trimmed by 4 bases and J by 0 bases, 5 bases remained unmatched. This chain's CDR3 is CASSGAGGPSYNEQFF. The CDR3 DNA is TGTGCCAGCAGTGGGGCGGGAGGACCCTCCTACAATGAGCAGTTCTTC. Full variable domain (remainder filled in from reference TRBV25-1 and TRBJ2-1): EADIYQTPRYLVIGTGKKITLECSQTMGHDKMYWYQQDPGMELHLIHYSYGVNSTEKGDLSSESTVSRIRTEHFPLTLESARPSHTSQYLCASSGAGGPSYNEQFFGPGTRLTVL.